This TCR beta chain originates from a study of blood T cell repertoires in COVID-19. Study in general: Samples of COVID-19 (acute and convalescent) were obtained from the United States, Italy and Spain.

Details on this clone: One junction end does not reproduce the germline sequence, and a read error may be involved.

TCRdb's table, derived via immunoSEQ multiplex PCR, lists solely in-frame clones and lacks some. This table holds hundreds of thousands of clones, around 89% found once. The specimen sequenced was PBMCs or T cells enriched from blood (not recorded which). The source of this sequence is a woman aged 60-75 years in a cohort exposed to, infected with or recovered from COVID-19 (not recorded which).

CDR3 nucleotide sequence: TGCGCCAGCAGCAAAGAAGGGCTAGCGGGAGTTGAGACCCAGTACTTC. The encoded protein is CASSKEGLAGVETQYF. This chain connects TRBV4-1 to TRBJ2-5, with TRBD2 matching over 10 bases. This CDR3 region has 16 residues. CDR1 and CDR2 from the germline V gene are MGHRA and YSYEKL.